A selection of T cell receptor beta chains follows, all from one sample in a study of T cells expressing NK-cell markers. After re-calling the 5' RACE reads, TCRdb lists one entry per CDR3 protein, DNA absent. The repertoire table contains about 460,000 distinct CDR3 sequences. Sample: blood T cells: a sorted CD56 or NKG2C T cell subset, CD4+ or CD8+ T cells, or bulk PBMC T cells (not recorded which). Receptors originate from a woman aged 50 to 65 in good health. CDR3s include the opening cysteine and the closing phenylalanine or tryptophan.

J gene | V gene | CDR3 protein
TRBJ2-4 | TRBV14 | CASSQDLPSGKNIQYF
TRBJ2-1 | TRBV9 | CASSGASGTNEQFF
TRBJ2-3 | TRBV19 | CASSLSLALGLDTQYF
TRBJ2-7 | TRBV6-2/TRBV6-3 | CASTLHGVAYEQYF
TRBJ1-3 | TRBV5-6 | CASSPTFSGNTIYF
TRBJ2-7 | TRBV20-1 | CSASFVGVIAGAEEQYF
TRBJ2-7 | TRBV5-1 | CASSLVGTSSYEQYF
TRBJ2-7 | TRBV6-5 | CASSSDSFTYEQYF
TRBJ2-1 | TRBV5-1 | CASSGGTQSYNEQFF
TRBJ2-1 | TRBV12-3/TRBV12-4 | CASSGTFGAEIDHEQFF
TRBJ2-1 | TRBV29-1 | CSVEDTGLYNEQFF
TRBJ2-3 | TRBV9 | CASQRELADTQYF
TRBJ1-2 | TRBV10-2 | CASTWGQGNGYTF
TRBJ1-1 | TRBV5-1 | CASSFTGFQTEAFF
TRBJ2-7 | TRBV7-9 | CASSLRRGVQHEQYF
TRBJ2-1 | TRBV3-1 | CASSQDVGLAGGNNEQFF
TRBJ2-2 | TRBV5-1 | CASSQRSSAVAGELFF
TRBJ1-4 | TRBV2 | CASKGTADEKLFF
TRBJ2-7 | TRBV12-3/TRBV12-4 | CASSLSGGLSYEQYF
TRBJ2-5 | TRBV11-3 | CASSLDSGRETQYF
TRBJ2-7 | TRBV3-1 | CASSQTANSYEQYF
TRBJ2-3 | TRBV2 | CASSQLSRGSTDTQYF